This is a list of T cell receptor beta chains from one sample in a study of immune evolution from preneoplasia to lung adenocarcinoma. The method was immunoSEQ multiplex PCR; TCRdb's version includes in-frame clones alone and lacks a portion of them. The sample records 30,000 to 45,000 clones, 74% being singletons. Material: FFPE invasive lung adenocarcinoma tissue. These receptors all stem from a person in their sixties with lung adenocarcinoma. Each CDR3 is given with its conserved first and last residue. The order of the fields is J gene, clone size, D gene, V gene, CDR3 protein, CDR3 DNA. The D gene is left open where the match is weak. Size is omitted from some rows. Given values are once, few, many or a class for expanded clones.

>TRBJ2-3|NA|NA|TRBV5-6
CASSPGLGSTDTQYF
TGTGCCAGCAGCCCGGGACTGGGGTCCACAGATACGCAGTATTTT
>TRBJ2-7|few|NA|TRBV2
CASSVGTHEQYF
TGTGCCAGCAGTGTCGGGACACATGAGCAGTACTTC
>TRBJ1-1|NA|NA|TRBV23-1
CASSHPQGRNTEAFF
TGCGCCAGCAGTCACCCGCAGGGGCGGAACACTGAAGCTTTCTTT
>TRBJ1-1|NA|NA|TRBV19
CASTGLNTEAFF
TGTGCCAGTACAGGGTTGAACACTGAAGCTTTCTTT
>TRBJ2-5|NA|NA|TRBV29-1
CSICLPAQETQYF
TGCAGCATCTGCCTTCCCGCACAAGAGACCCAGTACTTC
>TRBJ2-3|NA|TRBD2|TRBV6-5
CASRTSGQAADTQYF
TGTGCCAGCAGGACTAGCGGGCAGGCGGCAGATACGCAGTATTTT
>TRBJ1-2|NA|NA|TRBV28
CASSSEGRGRGYTF
TGTGCCAGCAGTTCAGAGGGGAGAGGGCGTGGCTACACCTTC
>TRBJ2-7|NA|NA|TRBV2
CASSEALGGTEQYF
TGTGCCAGCAGTGAAGCCCTAGGAGGAACCGAGCAGTACTTC
>TRBJ2-1|NA|NA|TRBV11-2
CASSLVGRSSSSYNEQFF
TGTGCCAGCAGCTTAGTAGGCAGGTCCTCGAGCTCCTACAATGAGCAGTTCTTC
>TRBJ1-5|NA|TRBD1|TRBV19
CASSRRRDRGSGQPQHF
TGTGCCAGCTCCCGGCGGCGGGACAGGGGATCTGGTCAGCCCCAGCATTTT
>TRBJ2-5|NA|NA|TRBV7-9
CASSWDSGSPGGGTQYF
TGTGCCAGCAGCTGGGATAGCGGCTCGCCCGGGGGAGGGACCCAGTACTTC
>TRBJ1-3|NA|NA|TRBV19
CASSSASGNTIYF
TGTGCCAGTAGTTCAGCATCTGGAAACACCATATATTTT
>TRBJ1-2|NA|NA|TRBV7-2
CASSFTEGRYGYTF
TGTGCCAGCAGCTTCACGGAGGGCCGCTATGGCTACACCTTC
>TRBJ1-2|NA|TRBD1|TRBV7-2
CASSPGLRGPNYGYTF
TGTGCCAGCAGCCCAGGGTTGAGGGGGCCCAACTATGGCTACACCTTC
>TRBJ2-1|NA|NA|TRBV19
CASSTVRDRQFF
TGTGCCAGTAGTACCGTACGGGACCGCCAGTTCTTC
>TRBJ1-1|few|NA|TRBV6-5
CASRRRVQDTEAFF
TGTGCCAGCAGGAGGCGGGTTCAGGACACTGAAGCTTTCTTT
>TRBJ2-5|NA|NA|TRBV5-1
CASSKLQVKEETQYF
TGCGCCAGCAGCAAGTTACAGGTTAAAGAAGAGACCCAGTACTTC
>TRBJ1-2|once|TRBD1|TRBV5-6
CASSWDRLNYGYTF
TGTGCCAGCAGCTGGGACAGGCTTAACTATGGCTACACCTTC
>TRBJ2-2|NA|NA|TRBV10-3
CAISESMGGELFF
TGTGCCATCAGTGAGTCGATGGGCGGGGAGCTGTTTTTT
>TRBJ1-3|NA|NA|TRBV18
CASSPMSSGNTIYF
TGTGCCAGCTCACCAATGAGCTCTGGAAACACCATATATTTT
>TRBJ2-1|NA|TRBD2|TRBV5-1
CASRPGLAHYNEQFF
TGCGCCAGCAGACCGGGACTAGCGCATTACAATGAGCAGTTCTTC
>TRBJ2-2|NA|NA|TRBV4-1
CASSQDRGGDTGELFF
TGCGCCAGCAGCCAAGATAGGGGGGGGGACACCGGGGAGCTGTTTTTT
>TRBJ2-7|NA|NA|TRBV6-1
CASSEGEGSYEQYF
TGTGCCAGCAGTGAAGGCGAAGGATCATACGAGCAGTACTTC
>TRBJ1-4|NA|TRBD1|TRBV29-1
CSVEIQGGTNEKLFF
TGCAGCGTTGAAATCCAGGGGGGAACTAATGAAAAACTGTTTTTT
>TRBJ2-1|NA|NA|TRBV11-2
CASSSTVVGEQFF
TGTGCCAGCAGCTCAACCGTAGTGGGTGAGCAGTTCTTC
>TRBJ2-1|NA|TRBD1|TRBV28
CASSSGTGIYNEQFF
TGTGCCAGCAGTTCCGGGACAGGGATCTACAATGAGCAGTTCTTC
>TRBJ2-7|few|TRBD1|TRBV5-1
CASGTGSSYEQYF
TGCGCCAGCGGGACAGGCAGCTCCTACGAGCAGTACTTC
>TRBJ2-5|few|NA|TRBV11-2
CASSRLATQYF
TGTGCCAGCAGCCGTCTGGCCACCCAGTACTTC
>TRBJ2-7|NA|NA|TRBV18
CASSPAADYEQYF
TGTGCCAGCTCACCAGCAGCCGACTACGAGCAGTACTTC
>TRBJ2-7|NA|TRBD2|TRBV30
CAWSGFSGTYEQYF
TGTGCCTGGAGTGGGTTTAGCGGGACCTACGAGCAGTACTTC
>TRBJ1-1|NA|TRBD1|TRBV19
CASSIPGRGPAAFF
TGTGCCAGTAGTATACCCGGCAGGGGGCCTGCAGCTTTCTTT